Described below is a single T cell receptor (beta chain) sequence and its context. No antigen is known for it. In each case, RNA was isolated and then reverse transcribed into cDNA as the sequencing template. The data were produced by immunoSEQ multiplex PCR, yet TCRdb's version contains in-frame clones alone and is incomplete. The sample includes roughly 12,000 clones, roughly 65% seen only once; the top ten take 20% to 25%. This sample is part of a study of CD8+ T cells in alopecia areata. At the level of the study: At a dose of 5 to 10 mg twice daily, oral tofacitinib was given to treated patients. Study-wide results and limits: In scalp samples, resident alphabeta T cells of normal skin are also sequenced. Mice showed TCR sharing more clearly than patients did, possibly owing to HLA. Clonality in lesional scalp, especially alopecia totalis/universalis, exceeded that of normal scalp.

It was from alopecia areata patients that lesional scalp punch biopsies and peripheral blood were collected. The source material was skin. The source is a human donor with alopecia areata.

CDR3 DNA: TGCGCCAGCAGCTTGCAGGGTAACACTGAAGCTTTCTTT. It specifies CASSLQGNTEAFF. The chain couples TRBV5-1 to TRBJ1-1; D may be TRBD1 (5 bases). Per germline, CDR1 SGHRS and CDR2 YFSETQ. The V end was cut by 1 base, the J end by 2 bases, with 6 bases between. This CDR3 spans 13 amino acids.